This T cell receptor (beta chain) was profiled in a study of T cells in Graves' hyperthyroidism and ophthalmopathy. This clonotype was seen many times. Ahead of any ophthalmopathy symptoms, the blood sample was obtained at the first diagnosis of hyperthyroidism. Germline V gene sequence: CDR1 MNHEY, CDR2 SMNVEV (reference sequence). V gave up 5 bases and J gave up 2 bases, with 13 bases separating them. CDR3 length: 14 residues. Amplification targeted TCR beta CDR3 regions from RNA transcripts. When the TCR CDR3 underwent first-round RT-PCR, the HTBI primer set was used. TCRdb called the multiplex PCR reads again in MiXCR, with one record for every CDR3 protein. The data show roughly 160,000 distinct CDR3 sequences, 9.4% seen once.

The gene calls are TRBV27 and TRBJ2-7; tentatively, D is TRBD2 (5 bases). The TCR originated in a woman under 30 with Graves' hyperthyroidism that later progressed to Graves' ophthalmopathy. The sequencing input was blood. CDR3 protein: CASSLSGSTYEQYF. In DNA, the CDR3 is TGTGCCAGCAGTCTAAGCGGTTCGACCTACGAGCAGTACTTC.